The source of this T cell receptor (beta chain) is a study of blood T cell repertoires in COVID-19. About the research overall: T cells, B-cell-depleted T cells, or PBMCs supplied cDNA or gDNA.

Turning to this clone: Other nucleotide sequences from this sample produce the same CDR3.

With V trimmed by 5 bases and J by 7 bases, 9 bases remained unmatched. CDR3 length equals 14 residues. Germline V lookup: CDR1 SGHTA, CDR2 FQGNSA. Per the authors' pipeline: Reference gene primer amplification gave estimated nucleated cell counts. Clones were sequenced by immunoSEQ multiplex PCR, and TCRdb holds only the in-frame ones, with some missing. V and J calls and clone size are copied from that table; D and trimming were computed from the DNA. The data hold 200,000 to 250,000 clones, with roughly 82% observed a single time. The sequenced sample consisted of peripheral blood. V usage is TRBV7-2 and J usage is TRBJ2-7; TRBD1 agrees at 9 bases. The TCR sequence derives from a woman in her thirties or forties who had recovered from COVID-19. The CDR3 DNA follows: TGTGCCAGCAGCCCTGGGACAGGGTATGGGGAGCAGTACTTC. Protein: CASSPGTGYGEQYF.